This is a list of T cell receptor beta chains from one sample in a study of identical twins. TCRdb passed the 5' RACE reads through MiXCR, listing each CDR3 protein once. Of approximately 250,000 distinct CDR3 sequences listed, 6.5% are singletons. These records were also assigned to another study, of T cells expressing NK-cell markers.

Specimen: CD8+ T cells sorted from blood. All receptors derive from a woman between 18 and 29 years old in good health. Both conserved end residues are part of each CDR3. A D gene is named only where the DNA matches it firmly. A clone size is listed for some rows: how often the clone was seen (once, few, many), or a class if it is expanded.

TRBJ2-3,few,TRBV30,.,TGTGCCTGGAGTGGAGCAGATACGCAGTATTTT,CAWSGADTQYF
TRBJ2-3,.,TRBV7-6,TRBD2,TGTGCCAGCAGCCAAAACACCGGGACTAGCGGGAGCGGCACAGATACGCAGTATTTT,CASSQNTGTSGSGTDTQYF
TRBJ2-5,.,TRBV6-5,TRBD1,TGTGCCAGCAGTTACGGCCAGGGGGTGACCCAGTACTTC,CASSYGQGVTQYF
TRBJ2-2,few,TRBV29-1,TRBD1,TGCAGCGTTGGGTCGACAGGGGCCGGGGAGCTGTTTTTT,CSVGSTGAGELFF
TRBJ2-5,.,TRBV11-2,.,TGTGCCAGCAGCTTAGATGGACGTCAAGAGACCCAGTACTTC,CASSLDGRQETQYF
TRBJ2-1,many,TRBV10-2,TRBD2,TGCGCCAGCAGTGAGTCTACTAGCGGGAGGTTTAACAATGAGCAGTTCTTC,CASSESTSGRFNNEQFF
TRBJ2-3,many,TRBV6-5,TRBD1,TGTGCCAGCAGTTCCGGGACAGATACTAGAGATACGCAGTATTTT,CASSSGTDTRDTQYF
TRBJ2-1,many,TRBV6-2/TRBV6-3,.,TGTGCCAGCAGTTGGGCGGGCCTCAACAATGAGCAGTTCTTC,CASSWAGLNNEQFF
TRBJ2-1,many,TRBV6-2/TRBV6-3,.,TGTGCCAGCAGTTACTCCTACAATGAGCAGTTCTTC,CASSYSYNEQFF
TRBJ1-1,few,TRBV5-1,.,TGCGCCAGCAGCTTGGTCATTGGAAGAGCATACACTGAAGCTTTCTTT,CASSLVIGRAYTEAFF
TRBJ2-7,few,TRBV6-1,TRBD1,TGTGCCAGCAGTGATGGGACAGTCTACGAGCAGTACTTC,CASSDGTVYEQYF
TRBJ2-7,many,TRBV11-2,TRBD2,TGTGCCAGCAGCTTAGATCTTGGCGGCACTAGCGGGAACGACGAGCAGTACTTC,CASSLDLGGTSGNDEQYF
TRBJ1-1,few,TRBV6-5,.,TGTGCCAGCAGTTATTATTCGGGATCGAACACTGAAGCTTTCTTT,CASSYYSGSNTEAFF
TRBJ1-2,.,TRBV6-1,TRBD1,TGTGCCAGCAGTGAATCGACAGGGGAGTTTGTTGGCTACACCTTC,CASSESTGEFVGYTF
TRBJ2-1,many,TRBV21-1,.,TGTGCCAGCAGCAAAGAGGTCGGGCGGGAGGACGGGGTGAATGAGCAGTTCTTC,CASSKEVGREDGVNEQFF
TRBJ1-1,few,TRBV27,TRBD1,TGTGCCAGCAGTTTATCGATACAGGGGGCTTTCGCTTTCTTT,CASSLSIQGAFAFF
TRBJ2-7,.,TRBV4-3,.,TGCGCCAGCAGCCCCTATGAGACTAGTTTTGCCTACGAGCAGTACTTC,CASSPYETSFAYEQYF
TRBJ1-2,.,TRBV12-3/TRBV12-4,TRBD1,TGTGCCAGCAGTCAGACAGGGGATTGGGGCTATGGCTACACCTTC,CASSQTGDWGYGYTF
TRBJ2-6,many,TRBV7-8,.,TGTGCCAGCAGCCCAGCGGGTGGGGCCAACGTCCTGACTTTC,CASSPAGGANVLTF
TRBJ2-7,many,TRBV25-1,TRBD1,TGTGCCAGCACAGGGGGCCTTCCCTACGAGCAGTACTTC,CASTGGLPYEQYF
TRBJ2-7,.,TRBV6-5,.,TGTGCCACTAAGGGGGTAGCCGAGCAGTACTTC,CATKGVAEQYF
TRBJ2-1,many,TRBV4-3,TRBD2,TGCGCCAGCAGCCAGGGGGGAGCGGGGGGGTACAATGAGCAGTTCTTC,CASSQGGAGGYNEQFF
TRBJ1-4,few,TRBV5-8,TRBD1,TGTGCCAGCGGCCTGATATATGCAGGGGGACTTAATGAAAAACTGTTTTTT,CASGLIYAGGLNEKLFF
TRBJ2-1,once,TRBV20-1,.,TGCAGTGCTCGCGGCGGCAGGCTCAGTGAGCAGTTCTTC,CSARGGRLSEQFF
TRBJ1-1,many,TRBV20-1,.,TGCAGTGCTAAGGAAATGCACACTGAAGCTTTCTTT,CSAKEMHTEAFF
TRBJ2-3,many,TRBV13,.,TGTGCCAGCAGCGACCATCGGGATACGCAGTATTTT,CASSDHRDTQYF
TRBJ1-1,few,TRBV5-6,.,TGTGCCAGCAGCCCGGGTGGGGTGGAAGCTTTCTTT,CASSPGGVEAFF
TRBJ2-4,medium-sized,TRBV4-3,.,TGCGCCAGCAGCCAAGAGAGAGAGGATGTGGACATTCAGTACTTC,CASSQEREDVDIQYF
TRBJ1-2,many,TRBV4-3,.,TGCGCCAGCAGCCAAGATGTAGTCGGCACGTTCTATGGCTACACCTTC,CASSQDVVGTFYGYTF
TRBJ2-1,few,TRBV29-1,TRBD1,TGCAGCGTTGAGGGGACAGCCTCCTACAATGAGCAGTTCTTC,CSVEGTASYNEQFF
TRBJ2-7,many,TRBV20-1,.,TGCAGTGCTAGAGAGAGGGGTAGATCTGCCTACGAGCAGTACTTC,CSARERGRSAYEQYF
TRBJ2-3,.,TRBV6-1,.,TGTGCCAGCATCCCGGACCCTATTAGCACAGATACGCAGTATTTT,CASIPDPISTDTQYF
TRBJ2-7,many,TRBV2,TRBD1,TGTGCCAGCAGGTACAGGGGTTCCTACGAGCAGTACTTC,CASRYRGSYEQYF
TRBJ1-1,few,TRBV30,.,TGTGCCTGGAGCCTCGCGGACAAGCCGTATAGGGAAGCTTTCTTT,CAWSLADKPYREAFF
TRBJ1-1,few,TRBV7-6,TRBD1,TGTGCCAGCAGATCAGGGGGAAAGAACACTGAAGCTTTCTTT,CASRSGGKNTEAFF
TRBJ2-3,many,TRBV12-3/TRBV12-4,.,TGTGCCAGCAGTTTTAGCGGCCGCACAGATACGCAGTATTTT,CASSFSGRTDTQYF
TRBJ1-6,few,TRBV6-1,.,TGTGCCAGCCGTCCGGGACCGACTAATTCACCCCTCCACTTT,CASRPGPTNSPLHF
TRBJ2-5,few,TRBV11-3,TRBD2,TGTGCCAGCAGCTTAGTAATCGGGAGCGGGGGGCTACAAGAGACCCAGTACTTC,CASSLVIGSGGLQETQYF
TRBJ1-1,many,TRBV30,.,TGTGCCTGGACAGATATTAACACTGAAGCTTTCTTT,CAWTDINTEAFF
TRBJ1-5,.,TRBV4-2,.,TGTGCCAGCAGCCAAGAAAGGGCTCAGCCCCAGCATTTT,CASSQERAQPQHF
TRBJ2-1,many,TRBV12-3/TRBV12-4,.,TGTGCCAGCACCGAGTTCAACAATGAGCAGTTCTTC,CASTEFNNEQFF
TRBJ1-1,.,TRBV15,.,TGTGCCACCAGCAGAGAGGGGAACACTGAAGCTTTCTTT,CATSREGNTEAFF
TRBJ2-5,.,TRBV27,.,TGTGCCAGCAGTTCCACAGACTCCGAGACCCAGTACTTC,CASSSTDSETQYF
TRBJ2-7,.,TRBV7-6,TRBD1,TGTGCCAGCAGGCGCGCAGACAGGGTCCAGGACGAGCAGTACTTC,CASRRADRVQDEQYF
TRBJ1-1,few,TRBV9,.,TGTGCCAGCAGCTCTCCCCAGACAAACACTGAAGCTTTCTTT,CASSSPQTNTEAFF
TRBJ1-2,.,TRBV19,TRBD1,TGTGCCAGTACGGCCACCGGGACAGGGGCCATCTATGGCTACACCTTC,CASTATGTGAIYGYTF
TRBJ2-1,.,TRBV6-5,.,TGTGCCAGCAGTTTGGTGGGAAGTGAGCAGTTCTTC,CASSLVGSEQFF